This TCR beta chain was observed in a study of blood T cell repertoires in COVID-19. The CDR3 totals 13 residues. Losses at the gene ends were 5 bases for V and 8 bases for J; bases not matched to a gene: 7. Germline lookup yields CDR1 LNHNV and CDR2 YYDKDF (reference sequence). Clinical histories supplied by participants themselves formed the basis of cohort assignment. TCRdb's copy holds only in-frame clones and misses some; the assay was immunoSEQ multiplex PCR. The table has 150,000 to 200,000 clones, approximately 80% seen once. The clonotype originates from a man over 45 who had recovered from COVID-19. The genes are TRBV15 and TRBJ1-2; 8 positions agree with TRBD1. The sample comprised PBMCs or T cells enriched from blood (not recorded which). As DNA, the CDR3 is TGTGCCACCAGCGTTAGGACAGGGCAAGGCTACACCTTC. Residues: CATSVRTGQGYTF.